This T cell receptor beta chain was sequenced during a study of Ad26.COV2.S vaccination and SARS-CoV-2 variants. Across the whole study: Ad26.COV2.S arm of COV1001 included the donor. General observations from the study: Total T cell responses were possibly underestimated by TCR breadth and depth analyses.

Clones were sequenced by immunoSEQ multiplex PCR, and TCRdb holds only the in-frame ones, with some missing. This table holds about 680,000 clones, about 89% found once. Treatment indicated: about 20 received Ad26.COV2.S at low or high dose, single or two shots; about 5 received placebo; per-sample allocation not given. The study sampled participants on day 63 after the first vaccine or placebo injection. This vaccine is an Ad26 vector that expresses the Wuhan-strain SARS-CoV-2 spike. As for this clone: Its specificity is not known.

Germline CDR1 SGHKS, CDR2 YYEKEE (reference sequence). The CDR3 length is 15 residues. After removal of 3 bases from V and 7 bases from J, the junction contained 10 bases not matched to a gene. The source was peripheral blood, collected in a trial of Ad26.COV2.S vaccine versus placebo. The TCR originated in a person between 18 and 65 years old who received the Ad26.COV2.S COVID-19 vaccine or a placebo. V is TRBV5-5 and J is TRBJ2-5; 9 bases agree with TRBD1. In DNA form, the CDR3 reads TGTGCCAGCAGCTGGAGGGACAGGGAAGGGGGGACCCAGTACTTC. Its protein is CASSWRDREGGTQYF. Supplemented by reference TRBV5-5 and TRBJ2-5, the full variable domain reads DAGVTQSPTHLIKTRGQQVTLRCSPISGHKSVSWYQQVLGQGPQFIFQYYEKEERGRGNFPDRFSARQFPNYSSELNVNALLLGDSALYLCASSWRDREGGTQYFGPGTRLLVL.